The clone carrying this T cell receptor beta chain was seen only a few times. This entry comes from a study of human T cells and chemical hapten exposure. Noted time point: patch test 3, about 24 weeks after DPC sensitization. Treatment defined: therapeutic diphenylcyclopropenone sensitization with weekly scalp DPC. This CDR3 contains 17 residues. The germline gives CDR1 SGHAT, CDR2 FQNNGV. V lost 2 bases and J lost 1, with 15 bases in between. TCRdb re-derived calls from the RACE reads in MiXCR, one entry per CDR3 protein. The table has 82,000 or so distinct CDR3 sequences, 10% to 15% seen once. This chain links TRBV11-2 with TRBJ2-1, with D maybe TRBD1 (5 bases). Specimen: whole blood, collected in connection with sensitization to the hapten diphenylcyclopropenone (DPC). This clonotype was obtained from a woman between 45 and 65 years old with alopecia areata. Some clones in this sample may be carry-over from other donors' samples. The CDR3 DNA is TGTGCCAGCAGCTTAAATCCCCCACAGGCATCCTACAATGAGCAGTTCTTC. Translation gives CASSLNPPQASYNEQFF.